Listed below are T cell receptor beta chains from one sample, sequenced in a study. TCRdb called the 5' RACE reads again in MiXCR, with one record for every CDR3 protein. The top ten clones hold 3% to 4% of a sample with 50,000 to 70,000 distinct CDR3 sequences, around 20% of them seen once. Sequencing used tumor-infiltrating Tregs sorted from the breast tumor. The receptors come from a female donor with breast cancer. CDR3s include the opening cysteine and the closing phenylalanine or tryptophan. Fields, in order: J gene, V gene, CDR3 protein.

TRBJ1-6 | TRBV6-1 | CASSTGQGFNSPLHF
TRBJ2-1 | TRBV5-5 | CASSGGMGLAGRASYNEQFF
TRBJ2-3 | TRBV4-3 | CASSQDRRTDTQYF
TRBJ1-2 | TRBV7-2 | CASSLDSLAGYGYTF
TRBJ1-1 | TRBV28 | CASSFLHTEAFF
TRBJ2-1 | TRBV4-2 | CASSPDGQPDNEQFF
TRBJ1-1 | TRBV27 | CASTPRRVRQKQNTEAFF
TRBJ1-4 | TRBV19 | CASSIGGREKLFF
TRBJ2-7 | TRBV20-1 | CSGFPGTSASYEQYF
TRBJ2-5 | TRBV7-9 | CANSGNLETQYF
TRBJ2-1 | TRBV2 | CASSVAGGEQFF
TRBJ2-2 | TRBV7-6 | CASSLTPSGRNTGELFF
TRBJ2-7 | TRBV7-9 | CASSLAGTRVAF
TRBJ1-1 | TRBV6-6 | CASSQGRLNTEAFF
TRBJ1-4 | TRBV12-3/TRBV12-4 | CASSRPPSEKLFF
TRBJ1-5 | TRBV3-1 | CASSQRFRGRDQPQHF
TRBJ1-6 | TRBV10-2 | CASSGTGSLHF
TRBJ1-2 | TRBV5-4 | CASSRGGTFGYTF
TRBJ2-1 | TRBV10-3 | CAISELKSWEQFF
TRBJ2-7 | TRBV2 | CASSNRALYEQYF
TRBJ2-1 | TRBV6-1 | CASMGRDSYNEQFF
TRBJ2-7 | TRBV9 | CASSLDPDRYEQYF